The next 6 T cell receptor beta chains were all read from a single sample in a study of molecular identifiers for immune sequencing clone quantification. Using its own MiXCR run on the PCR reads, TCRdb lists one record per CDR3 protein. The sample consists of over 550,000 distinct CDR3 sequences, roughly 27% of them appearing once. Sequencing was carried out using naive CD8+ T cells from blood, with Jurkat cell RNA spiked in. Subset given: FACS-sorted CD8+CD4-CCR7+CD45RA+ naive T cells. The source is a human donor in good health. Some libraries in this study had Jurkat cell RNA spiked in.

J is TRBJ2-7 and V is TRBV6-2 or TRBV6-3; 9 bases match TRBD2. Per germline, CDR1 MNHEY and CDR2 SVGEGT. V was pared by 9 bases and J by 1 base, with 7 bases of the junction left unmatched. The CDR3 has 14 amino acids. The CDR3 nucleotides read TGTGCCAGTGAACTAGCGGGCCGATCCTACGAGCAGTACTTC. It codes for CASELAGRSYEQYF.

Comments on this clonotype: A much more abundant neighbour one base away suggests this may be a read error. The chain employs TRBV6-2 or TRBV6-3 and TRBJ2-6, with D possibly being TRBD1 or TRBD2 (6 bases each). Germline CDR1 and CDR2: MNHEY and SVGEGT. The CDR3 loop spans 17 amino acids. The CDR3 region is CASSTGTLRSGANVPTF. The CDR3 DNA follows: TGTGCCAGCAGTACAGGGACTCTACGCTCTGGGGCCAACGTCCCGACTTTC.

This clonotype was observed at least ten times. This rearrangement joins TRBV5-4 to TRBJ2-3; D is possibly TRBD1 (5 bases). Germline loops: CDR1 SGHNT, CDR2 YYREEE (reference sequence). V shed 5 bases and J shed 4 bases, with 8 bases lying between them. The length of the CDR3 is 12 residues. This CDR3 is CASRGRADTQYF. The CDR3 nucleotides are TGTGCCAGCAGGGGGCGCGCAGATACGCAGTATTTT.

The table lists this clonotype with a few counts. In this CDR3 the conserved last residue, phenylalanine or tryptophan, is missing, so a read error is likely. The J gene is TRBJ2-1, the V gene TRBV30, with D perhaps TRBD2 (6 bases). Germline V gene data show CDR1 as GTSNPN and CDR2 as SVGIG (reference sequence). The CDR3 has 14 residues. Trimming removed 0 bases from V and 2 bases from J, with 8 bases in between. CDR3 coding DNA: TGTGCCTGGAGTGTCGGGAGTCCCTACAATGAGCAGTTCCTC. This codes for CAWSVGSPYNEQFL.

This chain joins TRBV25-1 and TRBJ2-7; no firm D call. Trimming cost V 2 bases and J 3 bases, with 17 bases left between them. The CDR3 is made up of 16 amino acids. Germline V CDR1 and CDR2: MGHDK, SYGVNS. CDR3 amino acids: CASSEGRLALFYEQYF. The CDR3 coding sequence is TGTGCCAGCAGTGAAGGGCGTTTAGCTCTTTTCTACGAGCAGTACTTC.

The chain carries TRBV10-3 and TRBJ2-2, with TRBD1 matching over 8 bases. The CDR3 runs 15 residues. The germline CDR1 and CDR2 sequences are ENHRY and SYGVKD. V lost 2 bases and J lost 7; bases outside the gene matches: 6. The CDR3 DNA sequence: TGTGCCATCAGTGAGGGACAGGGACGGATCGGGGAGCTGTTTTTT. It encodes CAISEGQGRIGELFF.